This passage covers 5 T cell receptor beta chains from one sample sequenced in a study of blood T cell repertoires in COVID-19. The table came from immunoSEQ multiplex PCR; TCRdb's copy has only in-frame clones and leaves some out. The sample holds around 250,000 clones; less than 90% are singletons and the top ten take 6.2%. The source material was peripheral blood. These receptors were collected from a man between 60 and 70 years old with acute or convalescent COVID-19.

CDR3 sequence (DNA): TGTGCCACCAGTGGGGAAGGAGGGGAAGAGCAGTACTTC. It is translated as CATSGEGGEEQYF. This chain uses TRBV24-1 with TRBJ2-7, with D possibly matching TRBD2 (6 bases). V lost 5 bases to trimming and J lost 7 bases, with 14 bases between them. The CDR3 sequence is 13 residues long. Looked up from germline, CDR1 is KGHDR and CDR2 is SFDVKD.

This clone appeared a single time. The chain recombines TRBV28 with TRBJ1-2; 7 bases fit TRBD1. The CDR3 contains 17 residues. Germline-derived CDR1 and CDR2 are MDHEN and SYDVKM. V was clipped by 6 bases and J by 0 bases; unmatched bases: 13. The CDR3 spells CASRAPTGSNTNYGYTF. In DNA, the CDR3 is TGTGCCAGCAGGGCACCGACAGGGAGCAACACTAACTATGGCTACACCTTC.

This sequence joins TRBV18 and TRBJ2-1, with D unclear. The length of the CDR3 is 13 residues. V lost 2 bases, J lost 4 bases, and 6 bases lay in between. In germline, CDR1 is KGHSH, CDR2 LQKENI. CDR3: CASSPAGYNEQFF. The CDR3 region has the DNA TGTGCCAGCTCACCAGCAGGATACAATGAGCAGTTCTTC. Full variable domain (outside the CDR3, taken from reference TRBV18 and TRBJ2-1): NAGVMQNPRHLVRRRGQEARLRCSPMKGHSHVYWYRQLPEEGLKFMVYLQKENIIDESGMPKERFSAEFPKEGPSILRIQQVVRGDSAAYFCASSPAGYNEQFFGPGTRLTVL.

The chain uses TRBV7-9 and TRBJ1-1; D call uncertain. The germline V gene has CDR1 SEHNR and CDR2 FQNEAQ (reference sequence). This CDR3 spans 13 amino acids. The V and J ends lost 2 bases and 3 bases respectively, with 7 bases between them. DNA for the CDR3: TGTGCCAGCAGCTTACGGGGAGACACTGAAGCTTTCTTT. Residues: CASSLRGDTEAFF.

This chain joins TRBV7-3 and TRBJ2-1; 12 positions agree with TRBD2. This CDR3 spans 16 amino acids. CDR1 and CDR2 (germline): SGHTA, FQGTGA. The V segment lost 5 bases and the J segment 4 bases; nucleotides outside the gene matches: 6. CDR3 DNA: TGTGCCAGCAGCCCCCCCGGACTAGCGGGGTACAATGAGCAGTTCTTC. As protein: CASSPPGLAGYNEQFF. The complete variable domain, with remaining parts taken from reference TRBV7-3 and TRBJ2-1, reads GAGVSQTPSNKVTEKGKYVELRCDPISGHTALYWYRQSLGQGPEFLIYFQGTGAADDSGLPNDRFFAVRPEGSVSTLKIQRTERGDSAVYLCASSPPGLAGYNEQFFGPGTRLTVL.